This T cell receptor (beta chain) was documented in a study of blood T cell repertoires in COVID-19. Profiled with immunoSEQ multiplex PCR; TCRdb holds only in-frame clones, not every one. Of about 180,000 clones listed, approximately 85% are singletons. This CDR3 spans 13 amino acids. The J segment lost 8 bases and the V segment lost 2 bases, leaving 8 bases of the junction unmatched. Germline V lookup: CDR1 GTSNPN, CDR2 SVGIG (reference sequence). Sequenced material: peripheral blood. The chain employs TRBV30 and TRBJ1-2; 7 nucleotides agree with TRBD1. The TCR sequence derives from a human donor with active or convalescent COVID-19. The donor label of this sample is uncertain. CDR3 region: CAWSMTGRNGYTF. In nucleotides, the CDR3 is TGTGCCTGGAGTATGACAGGGAGGAACGGCTACACCTTC.